A single sample gave rise to the 19 T cell receptor beta chains below, sequenced in a study of blood T cells in healthy people across ages. Through a sample-barcoded 5' primer and a J-beta primer mix, a second PCR was run for roughly 7 to 12 cycles. TCRdb reanalysed the 5' RACE reads using MiXCR and keeps one entry per CDR3 protein. Seen here are approximately 1.5 million distinct CDR3 sequences, approximately 43% observed once, and the top ten hold 4%. Sequencing was done on a sample of blood. All receptors derive from a woman younger than 30 in good health.

This clonotype was detected only once. The chain has TRBV7-2 and TRBJ2-1; TRBD2 aligns across 8 bases. The CDR3 covers 16 residues. Germline V gives CDR1 SGHTA, CDR2 FQGNSA. J lost 10 bases, V lost 4 bases, and 15 bases had no gene match. The CDR3 DNA reads as TGTGCCAGCAGCTCCCAACCGGGACTAGTCTCTGGCGAGCAGTTCTTC. Its protein is CASSSQPGLVSGEQFF.

This clonotype has a handful of counts. V usage is TRBV27 and J usage is TRBJ2-7; maybe TRBD2 (6 bases). Trimming pared 6 bases from V and 4 bases from J, leaving 16 bases between. Germline V CDR1 and CDR2: MNHEY, SMNVEV (reference sequence). The CDR3 covers 14 residues. The CDR3 sequence: CASRKPGVLYEQYF. The CDR3 DNA is TGTGCCAGCAGAAAACCGGGAGTGCTGTACGAGCAGTACTTC.

This chain links TRBV10-3 with TRBJ1-2; TRBD1 is a possible D gene (6 bases). Germline V gene sequence: CDR1 ENHRY, CDR2 SYGVKD. Trimming pared 3 bases from V and 4 bases from J, leaving 15 bases between. This CDR3 is built from 15 residues. The CDR3 nucleotides read TGTGCCATCAGTGATCAGAGGGGGGGCACCTATGGCTACACCTTC. The encoded protein is CAISDQRGGTYGYTF.

Only a few counts were recorded for this clonotype. As DNA, the CDR3 is TGCGCCAGCAGCCAAGATATATTCCCCTCCTCCTACGAGCAGTACTTC. Translated: CASSQDIFPSSYEQYF. The chain employs TRBV4-3 and TRBJ2-7, with D uncertain. This CDR3 is 16 amino acids long. Trimming shortened V by 0 bases and J by 0 bases, and 12 bases separated the two germline ends. The germline gives CDR1 LGHNA, CDR2 YSLEER.

The chain links TRBV27 to TRBJ1-6; a weak D match, TRBD1 (6 bases). V lost 2 bases, J lost 0 bases, and 8 bases lay in between. In germline, CDR1 is MNHEY, CDR2 SMNVEV (reference sequence). The CDR3 totals 16 residues. The chain's CDR3 is CASSLRGGSYNSPLHF. DNA of the CDR3: TGTGCCAGCAGTTTAAGAGGGGGCTCCTATAATTCACCCCTCCACTTT.

The CDR3, as DNA: TGTGCCAGCAAGCCCACAACCACCGGGAAAGAAGAGACCCAGTACTTC. This codes for CASKPTTTGKEETQYF. V and J are TRBV27 and TRBJ2-7; weak D call: TRBD2 (5 bases). The better agreement between TRBJ2-5 and the DNA end casts doubt on the J call. The germline V gene has CDR1 MNHEY and CDR2 SMNVEV (reference sequence). The length of the CDR3 is 16 residues.

The chain links TRBV2 to TRBJ1-2; D is undetermined. Looked up from germline, CDR1 is SNHLY and CDR2 is FYNNEI. Trimming shortened V by 4 bases and J by 8 bases, and 11 bases separated the two germline ends. CDR3 length equals 12 residues. DNA for the CDR3: TGTGCCAGCAGTGTTTCGGGGAACGGCTACACCTTC. This translates into CASSVSGNGYTF.

The rearrangement uses TRBV11-2 and TRBJ2-5; D unresolved. The CDR3 has 15 residues. The V gene lost 1 base and the J gene lost 10 bases, with 19 bases spanning the gap. CDR1 and CDR2 (germline): SGHAT, FQNNGV. CDR3 DNA: TGTGCCAGCAGCTTAGCGGGTCTACCCTTACGAGACCAGTACTTC. It yields the protein CASSLAGLPLRDQYF.

The gene calls are TRBV10-3 and TRBJ1-2; 7 positions agree with TRBD1. The CDR3 totals 14 residues. V gave up 2 bases and J gave up 6 bases; unmatched junction bases: 6. Germline-derived CDR1 and CDR2 are ENHRY and SYGVKD. CDR3 DNA: TGTGCCATCAGTGAGAAACAGGGGAGAGATGGCTACACCTTC. It codes for CAISEKQGRDGYTF.

The chain recombines TRBV27 with TRBJ2-3; either TRBD1 or TRBD2 may supply D (6 bases each). Germline CDR1 reads MNHEY; CDR2 reads SMNVEV (reference sequence). The CDR3 runs to 13 residues. V was trimmed by 11 bases and J by 5 bases, leaving 17 bases between them. The CDR3 here is CAGTRLGGDTQYF. The CDR3 DNA reads TGTGCCGGCACCCGACTAGGGGGAGATACGCAGTATTTT.

This clonotype was detected a few times. The chain carries TRBV12-3 or TRBV12-4 and TRBJ2-1; maybe TRBD2 (6 bases). The CDR3 runs 15 residues. Deletions cut 2 bases from V and 2 bases from J, with 10 bases between. The CDR3 DNA follows: TGTGCCAGCAGTTTATGGGACTCACCCTACAATGAGCAGTTCTTC. This translates into CASSLWDSPYNEQFF.

CDR3 bases: TGTGCCAGCAATACAGGGTTCAGCAATCAGCCCCAGCATTTT. As protein: CASNTGFSNQPQHF. The V call is TRBV28, the J call TRBJ1-5; D might be TRBD1 (6 bases). V was clipped by 7 bases and J by 1 base, with 11 bases between them. The CDR3 covers 14 residues. Germline assignment: CDR1 MDHEN and CDR2 SYDVKM. Using reference TRBV28 and TRBJ1-5 for the parts outside the CDR3, the full variable domain is DVKVTQSSRYLVKRTGEKVFLECVQDMDHENMFWYRQDPGLGLRLIYFSYDVKMKEKGDIPEGYSVSREKKERFSLILESASTNQTSMYLCASNTGFSNQPQHFGDGTRLSIL.

This chain joins TRBV7-2 and TRBJ1-2; TRBD1 matches at 7 bases. This CDR3 comprises 14 residues. The ends lost 3 bases at V and 3 bases at J; junction bases unmatched: 4. Germline CDR1 reads SGHTA; CDR2 reads FQGNSA. CDR3 in DNA: TGTGCCAGCAGCTTTAAGGGGGCAGACTATGGCTACACCTTC. As protein: CASSFKGADYGYTF.

To note about this clonotype: A junction end diverges from the germline sequence, so it may reflect a read error. The chain recombines TRBV15 with TRBJ2-1; D is ambiguous. Germline V gives CDR1 LNHNV, CDR2 YYDKDF (reference sequence). The CDR3 extends over 13 amino acids. CDR3 coding DNA: TGCGCCACCAGCAGAACTCGCCTCGCTGAGCAGTTCTTC. The encoded protein is CATSRTRLAEQFF.

The V call is TRBV5-5, the J call TRBJ1-4; 8 bases are a match to TRBD1. Germline V CDR1 and CDR2: SGHKS, YYEKEE (reference sequence). There are 13 residues in the CDR3. The V and J ends lost 4 bases and 11 bases, in that order; junction bases with no gene match: 7. This CDR3 reads CASSPTTGVKLFF. In DNA, the CDR3 is TGTGCCAGCAGCCCCACGACAGGGGTGAAACTGTTTTTT.

The rearrangement joins TRBV27 to TRBJ2-1; D might be TRBD1 (5 bases). CDR3 size: 14 residues. V was trimmed by 8 bases and J by 3 bases, leaving 14 bases between them. Germline V gene lookup returns CDR1 MNHEY and CDR2 SMNVEV (reference sequence). This chain's CDR3 is CASGRGVGYNEQFF. CDR3 nucleotides: TGTGCCAGCGGAAGGGGTGTGGGCTACAATGAGCAGTTCTTC.

The chain recombines TRBV7-6 with TRBJ2-3; 8 nucleotides line up with TRBD1. The CDR3 consists of 18 residues. V gave up 5 bases and J gave up 5 bases; unmatched junction bases: 18. Germline CDR1 SGHVS, CDR2 FNYEAQ. CDR3 in DNA: TGTGCCAGCAGCCCAAATTCAATCCGACAGGGGTGGGTAGATACGCAGTATTTT. Its protein product is CASSPNSIRQGWVDTQYF.

This clonotype was picked up a small number of times. This rearrangement joins TRBV27 to TRBJ2-7; D possibly corresponds to TRBD1 (6 bases). The length of the CDR3 is 16 residues. Trimming cost V 0 bases and J 4 bases, with 16 bases left between them. Germline assignment: CDR1 MNHEY and CDR2 SMNVEV (reference sequence). CDR3 coding DNA: TGTGCCAGCAGTTTATCGATGGGGGCAGGGTTGTACGAGCAGTACTTC. Translation gives CASSLSMGAGLYEQYF.

This chain links TRBV6-5 with TRBJ1-2; possibly TRBD1 for D (5 bases). Germline CDR1 MNHEY, CDR2 SVGAGI. The CDR3 extends over 14 amino acids. V lost 2 bases, J lost 5 bases, and 12 bases lay in between. The CDR3 region is CASSYRAGPYGYTF. Here the CDR3 DNA reads TGTGCCAGCAGTTACCGGGCAGGGCCGTATGGCTACACCTTC.